Listed here are 31 T cell receptor beta chains from one sample, sequenced in a study of shared clonotypes between healthy human individuals. Clones were read by immunoSEQ multiplex PCR, and TCRdb kept only the in-frame ones, dropping some. In the table there are about 2,500,000 clones, around 94% of which are singletons. Input material: naive CD4+ T cells sorted from blood. Subset meaning: CD45RA+ positively selected. The receptors originated from a man between 18 and 35 years old in good health.

The V and J genes are TRBV5-1 and TRBJ1-2, with D possibly matching TRBD1 (6 bases). The CDR3 has 14 amino acids. Germline CDR1 SGHRS, CDR2 YFSETQ. Trimming took 4 bases from V and 5 from J, leaving 15 bases between them. CDR3 in DNA: TGCGCCAGCAGCCCTGGTCGGACAGTTTATGGCTACACCTTC. Its protein product is CASSPGRTVYGYTF.

The table lists this clone with a few counts. V usage is TRBV6-5 and J usage is TRBJ1-6; D uncertain. The length of the CDR3 is 15 residues. The germline gives CDR1 MNHEY, CDR2 SVGAGI. V lost 6 bases to trimming and J lost 7 bases, with 16 bases between them. The CDR3 bases are TGTGCCAGCAGGGCATCGACGGGCTCAAATTCACCCCTCCACTTT. This sequence encodes CASRASTGSNSPLHF.

The CDR3 loop reads CASSVNSGANVLTF. Written as DNA, the CDR3 is TGTGCCAGCAGTGTTAACTCTGGGGCCAACGTCCTGACTTTC. This chain links TRBV25-1 with TRBJ2-6, with D uncertain. Germline CDR1 MGHDK, CDR2 SYGVNS. The CDR3 is 14 amino acids. V was cut by 4 bases and J by 0 bases, with 4 bases left in between.

V gene TRBV5-6 combines with J gene TRBJ1-1; perhaps TRBD1 as D (5 bases). The CDR3 extends over 13 amino acids. Between the trimmed V and J ends, which lost 2 bases and 7 bases, there was a span of 12 bases. The germline V gene has CDR1 SGHDT and CDR2 YYEEEE. In DNA form, the CDR3 reads TGTGCCAGCAGCTTTGCTGTAGGGGATGAAGCTTTCTTT. Amino acid sequence: CASSFAVGDEAFF.

This chain connects TRBV16 to TRBJ1-2; D gene ambiguous. The CDR3 is made up of 17 amino acids. The V end was cut by 2 bases, the J end by 2 bases, with 18 bases between. Germline values: CDR1 KGHSY, CDR2 FQNENV. CDR3 region: CASSQGVGELGNYGYTF. CDR3 coding DNA: TGTGCCAGCAGCCAAGGGGTTGGAGAGCTCGGCAACTATGGCTACACCTTC.

The chain is built from TRBV27 and TRBJ2-7; 14 nucleotides align to TRBD2. With 2 bases clipped from V and 7 bases from J, the junction kept 7 bases outside the gene matches. From germline, CDR1 is MNHEY and CDR2 SMNVEV (reference sequence). There are 16 residues in the CDR3. CDR3 nucleotide sequence: TGTGCCAGCAGTTTACTGGGACTAGCGGGAGTTCGGGAGCAGTACTTC. It codes for CASSLLGLAGVREQYF.

In this sample, this clone turned up once. V gene TRBV7-9 combines with J gene TRBJ2-7, with D possibly TRBD2 on 6 matching bases. Trimming left V 1 base short and J 3 bases short, with 13 bases between. The germline V gene has CDR1 SEHNR and CDR2 FQNEAQ (reference sequence). The CDR3 loop spans 15 amino acids. The CDR3 is CASSLGTSSYYEQYF. The CDR3 DNA sequence: TGTGCCAGCAGCTTAGGTACTAGCAGCTACTACGAGCAGTACTTC.

This clone was recorded once. The chain joins TRBV29-1 to TRBJ1-2; D ambiguous. This CDR3 has 14 residues. Germline CDR1 SQVTM, CDR2 ANQGSEA. With 1 base removed from V and 5 bases from J, the gap between germline ends came to 14 bases. CDR3 amino acids: CSVEGVRLEYGYTF. The CDR3 region has the DNA TGCAGCGTTGAAGGGGTCAGGTTAGAATATGGCTACACCTTC.

This clone came up once. The chain is built from TRBV7-9 and TRBJ2-1; 7 bases line up with TRBD1. The CDR3 totals 14 residues. The V segment lost 7 bases and the J segment 0 bases; nucleotides outside the gene matches: 3. Germline V gives CDR1 SEHNR, CDR2 FQNEAQ (reference sequence). This CDR3 is CASTRDSSYNEQFF. The CDR3 DNA is TGTGCCAGCACCCGGGACAGCTCCTACAATGAGCAGTTCTTC. Combining the CDR3 with reference TRBV7-9 and TRBJ2-1 gives the whole variable domain DTGVSQNPRHKITKRGQNVTFRCDPISEHNRLYWYRQTLGQGPEFLTYFQNEAQLEKSRLLSDRFSAERPKGSFSTLEIQRTEQGDSAMYLCASTRDSSYNEQFFGPGTRLTVL.

This chain uses TRBV6-4 with TRBJ1-6; D remains ambiguous. Trimming pared 4 bases from V and 4 bases from J, leaving 8 bases between. CDR1 MRHNA and CDR2 SNTAGT come from the germline V gene. The CDR3 covers 14 residues. CDR3 nucleotides: TGTGCCAGCAGTGCAGTACAGTATAATTCACCCCTCCACTTT. It translates to CASSAVQYNSPLHF.

J is TRBJ2-1 and V is TRBV5-1; unclear D gene. The germline V and J ends were trimmed by 1 base and 9 bases, with 11 bases remaining between them. The CDR3 is 13 residues long. The germline gives CDR1 SGHRS, CDR2 YFSETQ. CDR3 amino acids: CASSLIDLGEQFF. The CDR3 nucleotides read TGCGCCAGCAGCTTGATTGATCTGGGTGAGCAGTTCTTC.

V gene TRBV7-3 combines with J gene TRBJ2-1; D call uncertain. The CDR3 length is 13 residues. Germline CDR1 is SGHTA and CDR2 is FQGTGA. Trimming took 0 bases from V and 5 from J, leaving 5 bases between them. Here the CDR3 DNA reads TGTGCCAGCAGCTTAACTAAGGACAATGAGCAGTTCTTC. Its protein is CASSLTKDNEQFF.

The genes are TRBV19 and TRBJ1-5; D not resolved. Looked up from germline, CDR1 is LNHDA and CDR2 is SQIVND (reference sequence). Trimming pared 9 bases from V and 0 bases from J, leaving 18 bases between. The CDR3 length is 16 residues. CDR3 sequence reads: CASMQELGYSNQPQHF. Written as DNA, the CDR3 is TGTGCCAGCATGCAAGAACTAGGCTATAGCAATCAGCCCCAGCATTTT.

CDR3 residues: CASSLLAGGTSSTDTQYF. DNA of the CDR3: TGCGCCAGCAGCTTACTAGCGGGGGGGACTAGTAGCACAGATACGCAGTATTTT. The chain has TRBV5-1 and TRBJ2-3, with 13 bases fitting TRBD2. V dropped 2 bases and J dropped 0; count of bases not matched to a gene: 6. Germline V gene lookup returns CDR1 SGHRS and CDR2 YFSETQ. The CDR3 consists of 18 residues.

This rearrangement joins TRBV5-1 to TRBJ1-2, with a possible D match to TRBD1 (6 bases). This CDR3 is built from 14 residues. Germline V gene sequence: CDR1 SGHRS, CDR2 YFSETQ. V lost 0 bases, J lost 8 bases, and 14 bases lay in between. The CDR3 DNA is TGCGCCAGCAGCTTGGGGGACAAGCACAAGGGCTACACCTTC. It is translated as CASSLGDKHKGYTF.

Turning to this clone: The same CDR3 can be traced to other DNA sequences in this sample. V and J are TRBV18 and TRBJ1-1, with D unclear. Trimming removed 2 bases from V and 1 base from J, with 2 bases in between. Germline values: CDR1 KGHSH, CDR2 LQKENI. The CDR3 extends over 12 amino acids. CDR3 residues: CASSPGNTEAFF. The CDR3 DNA reads as TGTGCCAGCTCACCAGGGAACACTGAAGCTTTCTTT. The variable domain in full, with the rest retrieved from reference TRBV18 and TRBJ1-1, is NAGVMQNPRHLVRRRGQEARLRCSPMKGHSHVYWYRQLPEEGLKFMVYLQKENIIDESGMPKERFSAEFPKEGPSILRIQQVVRGDSAAYFCASSPGNTEAFFGQGTRLTVV.

The genes are TRBV11-3 and TRBJ2-3; TRBD2 matches 10 bases. Germline V gives CDR1 SGHNT, CDR2 YENEEA. The CDR3 extends over 13 amino acids. The CDR3 bases are TGTGCGTCAGCGGGAGGGCCCACAGATACGCAGTATTTT. This gives the protein CASAGGPTDTQYF.

The chain combines TRBV6-6 with TRBJ2-3; D call uncertain. Germline loops: CDR1 MNHNY, CDR2 SVGAGI (reference sequence). This CDR3 has 13 residues. V was trimmed by 4 bases and J by 5 bases, leaving 10 bases between them. The DNA of the CDR3 is TGTGCCAGCAGTTTACTCAGAGGAGATACGCAGTATTTT. This sequence encodes CASSLLRGDTQYF.

This clone is a singleton in its sample. The genes are TRBV7-8 and TRBJ2-7, with D maybe TRBD1 (6 bases). Trimming took off 2 bases at V and 6 bases at J, with 11 bases between the two ends. CDR3 length equals 13 residues. Germline V gene sequence: CDR1 SGHVS, CDR2 FQNEAQ. The CDR3 is CASSLRGTGEQYF. The DNA of the CDR3 is TGTGCCAGCAGCTTAAGGGGGACGGGCGAGCAGTACTTC.

The chain carries TRBV5-1 and TRBJ2-7; TRBD2 might be the D (6 bases). Trimming took off 4 bases at V and 2 bases at J, with 10 bases between the two ends. The germline gives CDR1 SGHRS, CDR2 YFSETQ. This CDR3 region has 13 residues. CDR3 DNA: TGCGCCAGCAGCGTGCGGGAAGCCTACGAGCAGTACTTC. Its translation: CASSVREAYEQYF.

The chain uses TRBV4-1 and TRBJ2-7; D ambiguous. This CDR3 is built from 15 residues. V lost 3 bases and J 3 bases, leaving 15 bases between the germline ends. Germline V gene lookup returns CDR1 MGHRA and CDR2 YSYEKL. The CDR3 region is CASSQATASLYEQYF. The CDR3 DNA sequence: TGCGCCAGCAGCCAGGCAACAGCCAGCCTCTACGAGCAGTACTTC.

The chain combines TRBV7-2 with TRBJ2-7, with 12 bases that match TRBD2. V dropped 6 bases and J dropped 3; count of bases not matched to a gene: 6. CDR3 length: 15 amino acids. The V gene's germline CDR1 is SGHTA and CDR2 FQGNSA. The CDR3 loop reads CASSSGLAGFYEQYF. CDR3 DNA: TGTGCCAGCAGTTCGGGACTAGCGGGCTTCTACGAGCAGTACTTC. Based on the CDR3 plus reference TRBV7-2 and TRBJ2-7, the full variable domain is GAGVSQSPSNKVTEKGKDVELRCDPISGHTALYWYRQSLGQGLEFLIYFQGNSAPDKSGLPSDRFSAERTGGSVSTLTIQRTQQEDSAVYLCASSSGLAGFYEQYFGPGTRLTVT.

V and J are TRBV7-2 and TRBJ2-5; D not resolved. The germline V gene encodes CDR1 SGHTA and CDR2 FQGNSA. V was trimmed by 1 base and J by 5 bases, leaving 8 bases between them. The CDR3 has 13 amino acids. The CDR3 sequence: CASSLGAMETQYF. CDR3 coding DNA: TGTGCCAGCAGCTTAGGTGCGATGGAGACCCAGTACTTC.

The gene calls are TRBV10-3 and TRBJ1-3; D is undetermined. The CDR3 has 14 amino acids. CDR1 and CDR2 (germline): ENHRY, SYGVKD. V was trimmed by 6 bases and J by 0 bases, leaving 9 bases between them. This chain's CDR3 is CAISDSFSGNTIYF. In nucleotides, the CDR3 is TGTGCCATCAGCGACTCCTTCTCTGGAAACACCATATATTTT.

The V gene is TRBV28, the J gene TRBJ2-2; no reliable D call. Trimming took off 1 base at V and 4 bases at J, with 10 bases between the two ends. Germline V lookup: CDR1 MDHEN, CDR2 SYDVKM. The CDR3 has 15 amino acids. The CDR3 here is CASSLFGPSTGELFF. The CDR3 nucleotides read TGTGCCAGCAGTTTATTCGGACCCTCCACCGGGGAGCTGTTTTTT.

This clone was seen more than once but under ten times. J is TRBJ1-1 and V is TRBV19; the D gene is possibly TRBD1 (5 bases). CDR3 length: 13 residues. V lost 2 bases and J 6 bases, leaving 10 bases between the germline ends. Germline V gives CDR1 LNHDA, CDR2 SQIVND (reference sequence). CDR3 coding DNA: TGTGCCAGTAGTATATCGGCCAGGGCTGAAGCTTTCTTT. The encoded protein is CASSISARAEAFF. The variable domain in full, with the rest retrieved from reference TRBV19 and TRBJ1-1, is DGGITQSPKYLFRKEGQNVTLSCEQNLNHDAMYWYRQDPGQGLRLIYYSQIVNDFQKGDIAEGYSVSREKKESFPLTVTSAQKNPTAFYLCASSISARAEAFFGQGTRLTVV.

The chain employs TRBV5-1 and TRBJ2-5, with TRBD1 identical over 9 bases. The end of the DNA fits TRBJ2-7 better, so the J call may be wrong. The germline V gene has CDR1 SGHRS and CDR2 YFSETQ. The CDR3 runs to 15 residues. CDR3 sequence reads: CASRTGTGSVYEQYF. The CDR3 bases are TGCGCCAGCAGGACCGGGACAGGGTCGGTGTACGAGCAGTACTTC.

This chain uses TRBV6-1 with TRBJ1-3; D gene uncertain. CDR3 length equals 16 residues. Deletions cut 2 bases from V and 11 bases from J, with 22 bases between. CDR1 is MNHNS, CDR2 SASEGT, per germline. In DNA, the CDR3 is TGTGCCAGCAGTGAAAAAAGTGGCACCGTTGGAAAGGCCATATATTTT. This encodes CASSEKSGTVGKAIYF.

The chain uses TRBV19 and TRBJ1-5; D remains ambiguous. Trimming took off 9 bases at V and 0 bases at J, with 15 bases between the two ends. CDR3 size: 15 residues. Per the germline V gene, CDR1 is LNHDA and CDR2 is SQIVND (reference sequence). CDR3 sequence: CASRSIDFSNQPQHF. The CDR3 DNA reads TGTGCCAGCCGTTCCATAGACTTTAGCAATCAGCCCCAGCATTTT.

The J gene is TRBJ2-2, the V gene TRBV6-1, with TRBD2 identical over 12 bases. Per the germline V gene, CDR1 is MNHNS and CDR2 is SASEGT. V trimming: 3 bases; J trimming: 2 bases; junction bases outside the gene matches: 7. This CDR3 spans 18 amino acids. CDR3: CASSDTSGRTRNTGELFF. CDR3 sequence (DNA): TGTGCCAGCAGTGATACTAGCGGGAGGACCCGAAACACCGGGGAGCTGTTTTTT.

The CDR3 sequence is CASSGQRASYEQYF. In DNA form, the CDR3 reads TGTGCCAGCAGTGGGCAGCGTGCATCCTACGAGCAGTACTTC. V usage is TRBV2 and J usage is TRBJ2-7, with D unresolved. This CDR3 spans 14 amino acids. V lost 4 bases, J lost 1 base, and 11 bases lay in between. Germline V gene data show CDR1 as SNHLY and CDR2 as FYNNEI.